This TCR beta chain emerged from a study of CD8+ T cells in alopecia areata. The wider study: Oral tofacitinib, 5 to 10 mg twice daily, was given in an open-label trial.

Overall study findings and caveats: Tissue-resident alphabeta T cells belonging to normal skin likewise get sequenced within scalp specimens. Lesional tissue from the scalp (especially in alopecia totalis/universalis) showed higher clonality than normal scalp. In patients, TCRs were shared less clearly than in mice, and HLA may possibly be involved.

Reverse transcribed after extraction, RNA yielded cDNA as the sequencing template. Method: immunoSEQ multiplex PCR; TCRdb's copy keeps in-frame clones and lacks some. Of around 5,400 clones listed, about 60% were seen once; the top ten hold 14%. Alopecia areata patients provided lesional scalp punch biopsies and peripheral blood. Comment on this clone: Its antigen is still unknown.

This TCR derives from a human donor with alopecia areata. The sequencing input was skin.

The CDR3 loop is CASSFRLGQGPDTEAFF. DNA of the CDR3: TGTGCCAGCAGCTTTCGACTCGGGCAGGGCCCCGACACTGAAGCTTTCTTT. V is TRBV5-6 and J is TRBJ1-1, with D perhaps matching TRBD1 (5 bases). The length of the CDR3 is 17 residues. CDR1 is SGHDT and CDR2 is YYEEEE in the germline V gene. V was shortened by 2 bases and J by 3 bases, with 20 bases between the two germline ends.